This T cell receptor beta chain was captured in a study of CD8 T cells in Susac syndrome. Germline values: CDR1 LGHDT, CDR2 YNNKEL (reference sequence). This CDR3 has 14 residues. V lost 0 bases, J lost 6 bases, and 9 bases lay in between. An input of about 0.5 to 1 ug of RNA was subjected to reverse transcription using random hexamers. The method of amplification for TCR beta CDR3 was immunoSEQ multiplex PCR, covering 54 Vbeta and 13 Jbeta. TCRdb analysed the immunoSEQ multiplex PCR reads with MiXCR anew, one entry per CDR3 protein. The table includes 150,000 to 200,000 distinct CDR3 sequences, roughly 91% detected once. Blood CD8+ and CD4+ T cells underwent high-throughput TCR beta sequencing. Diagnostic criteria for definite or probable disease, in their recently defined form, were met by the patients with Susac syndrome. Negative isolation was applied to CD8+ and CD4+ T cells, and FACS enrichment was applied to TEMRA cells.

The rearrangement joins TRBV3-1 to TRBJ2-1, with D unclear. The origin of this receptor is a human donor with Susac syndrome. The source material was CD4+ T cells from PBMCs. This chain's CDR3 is CASSQDTTPNEQFF. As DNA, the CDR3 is TGTGCCAGCAGCCAAGATACGACTCCCAATGAGCAGTTCTTC.